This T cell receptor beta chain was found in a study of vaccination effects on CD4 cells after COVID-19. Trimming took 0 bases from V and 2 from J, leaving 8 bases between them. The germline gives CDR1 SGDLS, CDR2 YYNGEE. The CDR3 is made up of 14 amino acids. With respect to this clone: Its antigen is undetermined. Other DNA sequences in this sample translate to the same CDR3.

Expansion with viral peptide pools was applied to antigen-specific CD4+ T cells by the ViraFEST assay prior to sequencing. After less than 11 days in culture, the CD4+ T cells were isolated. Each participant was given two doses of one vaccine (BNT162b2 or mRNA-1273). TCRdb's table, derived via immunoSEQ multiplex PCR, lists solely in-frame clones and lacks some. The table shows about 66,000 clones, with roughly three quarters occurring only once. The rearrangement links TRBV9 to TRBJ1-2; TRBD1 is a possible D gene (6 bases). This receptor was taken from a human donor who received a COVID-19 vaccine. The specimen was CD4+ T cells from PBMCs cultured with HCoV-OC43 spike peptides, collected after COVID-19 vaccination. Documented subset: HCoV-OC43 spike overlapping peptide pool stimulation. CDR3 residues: CASSVGQGNYGYTF. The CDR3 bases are TGTGCCAGCAGCGTAGGGCAGGGGAACTATGGCTACACCTTC.